Each of the 30 T cell receptor beta chains below was sequenced from the same sample in a study of brain T cells in children with intractable seizures. Produced via immunoSEQ multiplex PCR; TCRdb's table is partial and in-frame only. The sample has 340,000 or so clones, nearly 95% seen once. Time point noted: blood from clinic visit 5 months post-surgery; TSC patient then seizure free. The material was peripheral blood, obtained about 5 months after surgery. These receptors were obtained from a boy under three years old with tuberous sclerosis and intractable seizures.

Concerning this clone itself: One end of the junction varies from germline; a read error may be responsible. The chain joins TRBV7-7 to TRBJ1-1; D gene ambiguous. Per the germline V gene, CDR1 is SSHAT and CDR2 is FNYEAQ (reference sequence). The CDR3 length is 19 residues. The DNA for the CDR3 is TGTGCTAGCAGCTTAGGAGCACTGACCTCTGGACCCACGTCCACTGAAGCTTTCTTT. Residues: CASSLGALTSGPTSTEAFF.

The count of this clone is one. CDR3 nucleotide sequence: TGTGCCAGTAGTGGACAAACGAACACTGAAGCTTTCTTT. It yields the protein CASSGQTNTEAFF. This chain links TRBV19 with TRBJ1-1, with D perhaps TRBD1 (5 bases). CDR1 is LNHDA and CDR2 is SQIVND in the germline V gene (reference sequence). CDR3 size: 13 residues. V lost 5 bases to trimming and J lost 1 base, with 8 bases between them. The full variable domain, completed using reference TRBV19 and TRBJ1-1, is DGGITQSPKYLFRKEGQNVTLSCEQNLNHDAMYWYRQDPGQGLRLIYYSQIVNDFQKGDIAEGYSVSREKKESFPLTVTSAQKNPTAFYLCASSGQTNTEAFFGQGTRLTVV.

The CDR3 loop is CASKGGGDQPQHF. CDR3 DNA: TGTGCCAGCAAAGGAGGGGGGGATCAGCCCCAGCATTTT. This chain joins TRBV2 and TRBJ1-5; possible D gene TRBD1, 6 bases. From germline, CDR1 is SNHLY and CDR2 FYNNEI. The CDR3 covers 13 residues. V gave up 7 bases and J gave up 5 bases, with 12 bases separating them.

This chain links TRBV6-4 with TRBJ2-7; TRBD1 might be the D (5 bases). The V and J ends lost 8 bases and 2 bases respectively, with 13 bases between them. This CDR3 is built from 13 residues. CDR1 is MRHNA, CDR2 SNTAGT, per germline. CDR3 residues: CASHSDKAYEQYF. The DNA for the CDR3 is TGTGCCAGCCACTCGGACAAAGCCTACGAGCAGTACTTC.

This clone was observed a few times. This chain uses TRBV19 with TRBJ1-5; 7 nucleotides agree with TRBD1. There are 14 residues in the CDR3. V lost 4 bases, J lost 7 bases, and 7 bases stayed unmatched. The germline CDR1 and CDR2 sequences are LNHDA and SQIVND (reference sequence). In DNA, the CDR3 is TGTGCCAGTAGTACCGACAGGGCCACCCAGCCCCAGCATTTT. This sequence encodes CASSTDRATQPQHF.

The chain has TRBV6-5 and TRBJ1-2, with D uncertain. The CDR3 spans 15 residues. CDR1 and CDR2 (germline): MNHEY, SVGAGI. V gave up 5 bases and J gave up 3 bases, with 16 bases separating them. CDR3 sequence (DNA): TGTGCCAGCAGTCAAACACCCAGCGTAGACTATGGCTACACCTTC. Translated: CASSQTPSVDYGYTF.

This chain connects TRBV7-9 to TRBJ1-1; D ambiguous. Germline CDR1 reads SEHNR; CDR2 reads FQNEAQ (reference sequence). The V and J ends lost 6 bases and 0 bases respectively, with 8 bases between them. This CDR3 has 13 amino acids. The CDR3 DNA is TGTGCCAGCAGACCCGAGCTGAACACTGAAGCTTTCTTT. It yields the protein CASRPELNTEAFF.

This clone came up a few times. The J gene is TRBJ1-3, the V gene TRBV6-6, with D tentatively TRBD1 (5 bases). CDR3 length: 15 residues. Trimming removed 6 bases at V and 8 bases at J, with 20 bases between. Germline values: CDR1 MNHNY, CDR2 SVGAGI (reference sequence). The CDR3 sequence is CASRTGTVGGYTIYF. CDR3 coding DNA: TGTGCCAGCAGAACCGGCACCGTGGGGGGATACACCATATATTTT.

The chain uses TRBV11-2 and TRBJ1-1, with D maybe TRBD1 (5 bases). V gave up 3 bases and J gave up 5 bases, with 10 bases separating them. Germline values: CDR1 SGHAT, CDR2 FQNNGV. The CDR3 spans 13 residues. The CDR3 DNA follows: TGTGCCAGCAGCTTCGTGGGGGGAACTGAAGCTTTCTTT. It translates to CASSFVGGTEAFF.

The chain uses TRBV2 and TRBJ2-7; 8 nucleotides match TRBD1. The CDR3 runs 14 residues. CDR1 is SNHLY, CDR2 FYNNEI, per germline. The junction had 2 bases not matched to a gene; V was cut back by 1 base and J by 3 bases. CDR3 nucleotide sequence: TGTGCCAGCAGTGAAGGGACAGGGATCTACGAGCAGTACTTC. Translating it yields CASSEGTGIYEQYF. Looking up the rest from reference TRBV2 and TRBJ2-7 gives the full variable domain: EPEVTQTPSHQVTQMGQEVILRCVPISNHLYFYWYRQILGQKVEFLVSFYNNEISEKSEIFDDQFSVERPDGSNFTLKIRSTKLEDSAMYFCASSEGTGIYEQYFGPGTRLTVT.

The chain carries TRBV2 and TRBJ2-1, with TRBD2 matching 8 bases. The ends lost 6 bases at V and 10 bases at J; junction bases unmatched: 5. CDR1 and CDR2 (germline): SNHLY, FYNNEI. CDR3 length: 12 amino acids. The CDR3 region has the DNA TGTGCCAGCAGCGGACTAGCTTGGGAGCAGTTCTTC. Translating gives CASSGLAWEQFF.

The rearrangement links TRBV7-9 to TRBJ2-7; D is unresolved. Germline V lookup: CDR1 SEHNR, CDR2 FQNEAQ (reference sequence). The CDR3 has 14 amino acids. Trimming removed 3 bases from V and 6 bases from J, with 15 bases in between. The CDR3 DNA reads as TGTGCCAGCAGCTTTGATGGGGTCCTGGGCGAGCAGTACTTC. Protein: CASSFDGVLGEQYF.

The CDR3 loop reads CASGIEVEQFF. The DNA of the CDR3 is TGCGCCAGCGGAATAGAAGTTGAGCAGTTCTTC. The V call is TRBV5-1, the J call TRBJ2-1; the D is unclear. Germline V lookup: CDR1 SGHRS, CDR2 YFSETQ. V shed 7 bases and J shed 9 bases, with 11 bases lying between them. This CDR3 has 11 residues.

The chain is built from TRBV10-3 and TRBJ2-3, with TRBD1 as a possible D gene (6 bases). This CDR3 is built from 13 residues. V dropped 8 bases and J dropped 4 bases, with 13 bases sitting between them. Germline CDR1 and CDR2: ENHRY and SYGVKD. CDR3 loop: CAIQGGVADTQYF. DNA of the CDR3: TGTGCCATCCAAGGGGGAGTGGCAGATACGCAGTATTTT.

The rearrangement joins TRBV28 to TRBJ2-7; a possible D gene is TRBD2 (5 bases). This CDR3 contains 14 residues. Germline lookup yields CDR1 MDHEN and CDR2 SYDVKM. Trimming left V 5 bases short and J 2 bases short, with 13 bases between. The CDR3 nucleotides read TGTGCCAGCAGTATTCGAGGGAACACCTACGAGCAGTACTTC. It yields the protein CASSIRGNTYEQYF.

This clone was found a few times. The chain recombines TRBV5-1 with TRBJ1-1; no clear D gene. V lost 0 bases to trimming and J lost 7 bases, with 13 bases between them. This CDR3 contains 14 residues. From germline, CDR1 is SGHRS and CDR2 YFSETQ. CDR3 bases: TGCGCCAGCAGCTTGGCGGAGAGGGAGTTTGAAGCTTTCTTT. Residues: CASSLAEREFEAFF. Based on the CDR3 plus reference TRBV5-1 and TRBJ1-1, the full variable domain is KAGVTQTPRYLIKTRGQQVTLSCSPISGHRSVSWYQQTPGQGLQFLFEYFSETQRNKGNFPGRFSGRQFSNSRSEMNVSTLELGDSALYLCASSLAEREFEAFFGQGTRLTVV.

This chain links TRBV9 with TRBJ2-7, with 7 bases lining up with TRBD1. This CDR3 comprises 14 residues. J lost 3 bases, V lost 3 bases, and 6 bases had no gene match. Germline V gene sequence: CDR1 SGDLS, CDR2 YYNGEE. As DNA, the CDR3 is TGTGCCAGCAGCGGGGGACAGCCGCACTACGAGCAGTACTTC. This encodes CASSGGQPHYEQYF.

This chain connects TRBV7-3 to TRBJ1-2, with 8 bases aligning to TRBD1. Unmatched junction bases numbered 1, after V lost 0 bases and J lost 4 bases. CDR1 and CDR2 (germline): SGHTA, FQGTGA. CDR3 length: 14 residues. The CDR3 spells CASSLTGTGYGYTF. CDR3 DNA: TGTGCCAGCAGCTTAACGGGGACAGGCTATGGCTACACCTTC.

The chain joins TRBV18 to TRBJ1-3; 9 bases agree with TRBD1. This CDR3 comprises 17 residues. Trimming took 3 bases from V and 2 from J; bases not matched to a gene: 8. Germline CDR1 KGHSH, CDR2 LQKENI. The CDR3 reads CASSPIQQGAAGNTIYF. CDR3 in DNA: TGTGCCAGCTCACCGATCCAACAGGGGGCGGCTGGAAACACCATATATTTT.

CDR3 DNA sequence: TGTGCCAGCAGCGTTGGATCCCCAGATACGCAGTATTTT. Amino acids: CASSVGSPDTQYF. V and J are TRBV9 and TRBJ2-3, with no clear D. Germline V gene sequence: CDR1 SGDLS, CDR2 YYNGEE. The CDR3 extends over 13 amino acids. V was clipped by 2 bases and J by 4 bases, with 8 bases between them.

The chain joins TRBV21-1 to TRBJ1-6; TRBD1 is the table's D call and was not checked against the DNA. TRBV21-1 is labeled a pseudogene. This CDR3 is 18 amino acids long. The CDR3 sequence: CASSKRGTDDRAHSPLHF. CDR3 bases: TGTGCCAGCAGCAAGAGAGGGACAGACGATAGAGCGCATTCACCCCTCCACTTT.

This rearrangement joins TRBV19 to TRBJ1-3; possibly TRBD1 for D (5 bases). The V gene lost 3 bases and the J gene lost 2 bases, with 14 bases spanning the gap. Germline-derived CDR1 and CDR2 are LNHDA and SQIVND (reference sequence). This CDR3 is 16 amino acids long. The CDR3 nucleotides are TGTGCCAGTAGTATGTTCCCGGGGGGAACTGGAAACACCATATATTTT. It is translated as CASSMFPGGTGNTIYF.

The genes are TRBV27 and TRBJ1-1; 10 bases fit TRBD1. CDR3 length equals 15 residues. The ends lost 5 bases at V and 4 bases at J; junction bases unmatched: 7. CDR1 and CDR2 (germline): MNHEY, SMNVEV (reference sequence). Here the CDR3 reads CASSPLTGGFTEAFF. As DNA, the CDR3 is TGTGCCAGCAGTCCCTTGACAGGGGGCTTCACTGAAGCTTTCTTT.

The gene calls are TRBV19 and TRBJ2-3, with 9 bases matching TRBD2. The CDR3 has 16 residues. Germline loops: CDR1 LNHDA, CDR2 SQIVND (reference sequence). V dropped 3 bases and J dropped 2; count of bases not matched to a gene: 6. CDR3 bases: TGTGCCAGTAGTATGGATAGCGGGAGTCTCACAGATACGCAGTATTTT. Protein product: CASSMDSGSLTDTQYF.

The chain couples TRBV5-8 to TRBJ2-1; D ambiguous. CDR3 length: 16 amino acids. V was trimmed by 4 bases and J by 8 bases, leaving 22 bases between them. Germline CDR1 reads SGHTS; CDR2 reads YDEGEE. The CDR3 is CASSNPRVVHLHEQFF. DNA for the CDR3: TGTGCCAGCAGCAATCCGAGAGTGGTTCACCTCCATGAGCAGTTCTTC.

V is TRBV10-1 and J is TRBJ1-3, with a weak D call TRBD1 (6 bases). The length of the CDR3 is 13 residues. Germline lookup yields CDR1 WNHNN and CDR2 SYGVQD (reference sequence). V was pared by 5 bases and J by 4 bases, with 9 bases between. The CDR3 region is CASSKQGGNTIYF. CDR3 coding DNA: TGCGCCAGCAGTAAACAGGGAGGAAACACCATATATTTT.

The rearrangement links TRBV2 to TRBJ2-4; D gene uncertain. V lost 3 bases to trimming and J lost 5 bases, with 11 bases between them. The CDR3 sequence is 14 residues long. The V gene's germline CDR1 is SNHLY and CDR2 FYNNEI. Here the CDR3 reads CASSEARTENIQYF. CDR3 coding DNA: TGTGCCAGCAGTGAGGCGAGGACCGAAAACATTCAGTACTTC.

The rearrangement joins TRBV29-1 to TRBJ1-4; 11 nucleotides line up with TRBD1. V lost 4 bases and J lost 7; bases outside the gene matches: 2. Germline lookup yields CDR1 SQVTM and CDR2 ANQGSEA. The CDR3 runs 13 residues. CDR3 DNA: TGCAGCGTTGGGACAGGGGGCGGTGAAAAACTGTTTTTT. The encoded protein is CSVGTGGGEKLFF. The full variable domain, its missing parts supplied by reference TRBV29-1 and TRBJ1-4, is SAVISQKPSRDICQRGTSLTIQCQVDSQVTMMFWYRQQPGQSLTLIATANQGSEATYESGFVIDKFPISRPNLTFSTLTVSNMSPEDSSIYLCSVGTGGGEKLFFGSGTQLSVL.

Only a few counts were recorded for this clone. This chain joins TRBV19 and TRBJ1-5; D unclear. This CDR3 is built from 14 residues. Germline-derived CDR1 and CDR2 are LNHDA and SQIVND (reference sequence). Trimming removed 3 bases at V and 1 base at J, with 7 bases between. CDR3 DNA: TGTGCCAGTAGTATGGCAGTGAGCAATCAGCCCCAGCATTTT. It is translated as CASSMAVSNQPQHF.

V usage is TRBV7-8 and J usage is TRBJ2-7, with 7 bases aligning to TRBD2. The ends lost 3 bases at V and 3 bases at J; junction bases unmatched: 5. Germline loops: CDR1 SGHVS, CDR2 FQNEAQ. The CDR3 totals 14 residues. CDR3 sequence: CASSFSAGDYEQYF. The DNA of the CDR3 is TGTGCCAGCAGCTTTTCCGCGGGAGACTACGAGCAGTACTTC.